Presented here are 2 T cell receptor beta chains from one specimen sequenced in a study of shared clonotypes between healthy human individuals. Measured with immunoSEQ multiplex PCR; TCRdb has only the in-frame clones, and not every one. The table has a few hundred thousand clones, roughly 79% seen once. The sample taken for sequencing was PBMCs. The receptors shown here come from a woman aged 40 to 49 in good health. Some clones in this sample may be carry-over from other donors' samples.

The rearrangement links TRBV19 to TRBJ2-2; D may be TRBD2 (5 bases). Trimming took off 4 bases at V and 5 bases at J, with 14 bases between the two ends. Germline V gene sequence: CDR1 LNHDA, CDR2 SQIVND (reference sequence). This CDR3 has 15 amino acids. The CDR3: CASSRGGSNTGELFF. The CDR3 nucleotides are TGTGCCAGTAGTAGAGGTGGGAGTAATACCGGGGAGCTGTTTTTT.

The chain combines TRBV6-1 with TRBJ2-1; 7 nucleotides match TRBD2. Losses at the gene ends were 6 bases for V and 4 bases for J; bases not matched to a gene: 9. Germline loops: CDR1 MNHNS, CDR2 SASEGT. This CDR3 has 15 amino acids. The CDR3 spells CASSPQSGVYNEQFF. The CDR3 region has the DNA TGTGCCAGCAGCCCGCAGAGCGGGGTATACAATGAGCAGTTCTTC.